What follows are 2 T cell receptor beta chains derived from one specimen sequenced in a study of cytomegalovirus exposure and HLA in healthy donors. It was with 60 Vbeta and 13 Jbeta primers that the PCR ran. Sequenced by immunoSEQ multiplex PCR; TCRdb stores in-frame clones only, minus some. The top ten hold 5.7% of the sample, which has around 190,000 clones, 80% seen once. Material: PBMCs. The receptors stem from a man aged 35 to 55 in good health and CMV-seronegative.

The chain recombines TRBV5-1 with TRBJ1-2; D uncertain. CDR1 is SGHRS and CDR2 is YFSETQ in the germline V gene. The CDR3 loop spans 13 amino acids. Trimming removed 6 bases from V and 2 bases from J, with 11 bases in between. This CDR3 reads CASTQTGNYGYTF. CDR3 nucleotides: TGCGCCAGCACCCAGACGGGGAACTATGGCTACACCTTC. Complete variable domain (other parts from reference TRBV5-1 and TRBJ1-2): KAGVTQTPRYLIKTRGQQVTLSCSPISGHRSVSWYQQTPGQGLQFLFEYFSETQRNKGNFPGRFSGRQFSNSRSEMNVSTLELGDSALYLCASTQTGNYGYTFGSGTRLTVV.

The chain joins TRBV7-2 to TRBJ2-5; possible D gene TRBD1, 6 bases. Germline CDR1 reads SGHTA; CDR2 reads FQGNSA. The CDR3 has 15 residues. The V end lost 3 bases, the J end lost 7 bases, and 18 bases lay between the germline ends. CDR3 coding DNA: TGTGCCAGCAGCTTTAAAACAGGGATCATAGGGACCCAGTACTTC. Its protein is CASSFKTGIIGTQYF.